The entry below gives a single TCR beta chain sequence along with its context. Its antigen is not identified. This entry comes from a study of cytomegalovirus exposure and HLA in healthy donors. Study findings and constraints: The study put 150 or so TCR beta chains on its list as cytomegalovirus-associated. Among TCR sequences, most were rare, though some public TCRs appeared in many donors.

TCRdb keeps only in-frame clones here, not all; method: immunoSEQ multiplex PCR. The data hold about 150,000 clones, with roughly nine tenths observed a single time. After removal of 5 bases from V and 4 bases from J, the junction contained 11 bases not matched to a gene. The germline CDR1 and CDR2 sequences are LNHDA and SQIVND (reference sequence). This CDR3 has 18 amino acids. The receptor was isolated from a woman younger than 35 in good health and CMV-seropositive. The sample consisted of PBMCs. This chain links TRBV19 with TRBJ2-7, with 16 positions matching TRBD2. The CDR3 protein is CASSSGLAGGPDRYEQYF. CDR3 nucleotides: TGTGCCAGTAGTTCGGGACTAGCGGGAGGGCCGGACAGATACGAGCAGTACTTC.